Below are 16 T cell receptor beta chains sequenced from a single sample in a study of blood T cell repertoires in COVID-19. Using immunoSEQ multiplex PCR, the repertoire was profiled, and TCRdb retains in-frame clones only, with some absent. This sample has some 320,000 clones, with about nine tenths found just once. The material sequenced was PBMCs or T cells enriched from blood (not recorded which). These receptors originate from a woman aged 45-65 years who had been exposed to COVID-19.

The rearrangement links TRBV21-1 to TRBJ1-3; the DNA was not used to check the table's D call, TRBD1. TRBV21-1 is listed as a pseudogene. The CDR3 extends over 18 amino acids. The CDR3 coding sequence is TGTGCCAGCAGCAAAAGGGGGAAAGGACCATCCTCTGGAAACACCATATATTTT. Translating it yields CASSKRGKGPSSGNTIYF.

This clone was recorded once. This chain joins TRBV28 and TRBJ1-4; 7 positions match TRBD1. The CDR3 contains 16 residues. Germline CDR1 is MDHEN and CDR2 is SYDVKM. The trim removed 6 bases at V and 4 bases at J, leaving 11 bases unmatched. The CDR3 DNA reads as TGTGCCAGCAGCCGAAGGTGGACAGGATTTAATGAAAAACTGTTTTTT. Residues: CASSRRWTGFNEKLFF. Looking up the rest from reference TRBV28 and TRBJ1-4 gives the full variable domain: DVKVTQSSRYLVKRTGEKVFLECVQDMDHENMFWYRQDPGLGLRLIYFSYDVKMKEKGDIPEGYSVSREKKERFSLILESASTNQTSMYLCASSRRWTGFNEKLFFGSGTQLSVL.

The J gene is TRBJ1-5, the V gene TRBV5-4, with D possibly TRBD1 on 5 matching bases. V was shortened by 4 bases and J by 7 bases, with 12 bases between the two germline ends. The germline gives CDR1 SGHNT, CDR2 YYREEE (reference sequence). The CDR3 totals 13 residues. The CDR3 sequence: CASSQGPLQPQHF. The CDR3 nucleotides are TGTGCCAGCAGCCAGGGCCCATTGCAGCCCCAGCATTTT. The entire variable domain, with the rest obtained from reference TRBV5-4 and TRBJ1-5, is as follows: ETGVTQSPTHLIKTRGQQVTLRCSSQSGHNTVSWYQQALGQGPQFIFQYYREEENGRGNFPPRFSGLQFPNYSSELNVNALELDDSALYLCASSQGPLQPQHFGDGTRLSIL.

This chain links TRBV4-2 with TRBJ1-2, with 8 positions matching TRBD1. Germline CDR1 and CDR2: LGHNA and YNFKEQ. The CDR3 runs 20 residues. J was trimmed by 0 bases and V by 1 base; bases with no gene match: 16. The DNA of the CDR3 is TGTGCCAGCAGCCAAGCCGGAAGACAGGGGATTGGGGATTCTAACTATGGCTACACCTTC. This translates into CASSQAGRQGIGDSNYGYTF.

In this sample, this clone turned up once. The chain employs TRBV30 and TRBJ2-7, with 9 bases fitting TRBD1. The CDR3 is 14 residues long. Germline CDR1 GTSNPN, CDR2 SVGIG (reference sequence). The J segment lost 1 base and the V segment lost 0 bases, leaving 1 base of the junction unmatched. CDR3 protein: CAWSVGTGSYEQYF. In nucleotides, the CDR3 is TGTGCCTGGAGTGTAGGGACAGGGTCCTACGAGCAGTACTTC.

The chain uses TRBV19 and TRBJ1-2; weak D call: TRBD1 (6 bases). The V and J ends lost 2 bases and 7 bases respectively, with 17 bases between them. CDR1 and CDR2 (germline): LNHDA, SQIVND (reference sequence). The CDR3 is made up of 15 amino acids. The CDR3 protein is CASSISYGGRGGYTF. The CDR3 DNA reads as TGTGCCAGTAGTATATCCTACGGGGGGCGCGGTGGCTACACCTTC.

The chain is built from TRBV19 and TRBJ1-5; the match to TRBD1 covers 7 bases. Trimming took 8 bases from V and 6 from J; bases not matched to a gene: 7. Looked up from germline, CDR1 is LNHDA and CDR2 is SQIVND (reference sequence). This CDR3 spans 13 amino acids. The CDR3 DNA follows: TGTGCCAGTGGACAGGTGGCCGGTCAGCCCCAGCATTTT. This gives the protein CASGQVAGQPQHF. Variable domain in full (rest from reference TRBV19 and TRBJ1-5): DGGITQSPKYLFRKEGQNVTLSCEQNLNHDAMYWYRQDPGQGLRLIYYSQIVNDFQKGDIAEGYSVSREKKESFPLTVTSAQKNPTAFYLCASGQVAGQPQHFGDGTRLSIL.

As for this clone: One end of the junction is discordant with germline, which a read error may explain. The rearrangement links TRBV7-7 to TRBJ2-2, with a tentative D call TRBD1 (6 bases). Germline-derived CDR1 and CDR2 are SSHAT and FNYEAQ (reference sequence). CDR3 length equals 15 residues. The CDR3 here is CASSSTGIGTGELFF. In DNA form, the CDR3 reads TGTGCTAGCAGCTCCACAGGGATCGGTACCGGGGAGCTGTTTTTT.

The CDR3: CASTTTAGVDYGYTF. The CDR3, as DNA: TGTGCCAGCACTACAACGGCAGGGGTCGACTATGGCTACACCTTC. The V gene is TRBV2, the J gene TRBJ1-2; a weak D match, TRBD1 (6 bases). The germline V and J ends were trimmed by 7 bases and 3 bases, with 18 bases remaining between them. The CDR3 covers 15 residues. Per the germline V gene, CDR1 is SNHLY and CDR2 is FYNNEI.

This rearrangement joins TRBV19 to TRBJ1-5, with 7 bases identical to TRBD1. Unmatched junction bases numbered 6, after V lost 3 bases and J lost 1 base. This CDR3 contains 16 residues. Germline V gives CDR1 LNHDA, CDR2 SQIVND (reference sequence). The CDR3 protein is CASSMVQGQSNQPQHF. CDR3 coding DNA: TGTGCCAGTAGTATGGTACAGGGGCAGAGCAATCAGCCCCAGCATTTT.

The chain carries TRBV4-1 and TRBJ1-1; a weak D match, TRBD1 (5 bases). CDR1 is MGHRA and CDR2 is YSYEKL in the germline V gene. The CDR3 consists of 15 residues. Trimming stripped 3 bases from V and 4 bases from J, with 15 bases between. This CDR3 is CASSQESRDSTEAFF. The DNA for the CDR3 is TGCGCCAGCAGCCAGGAGTCCAGGGATAGCACTGAAGCTTTCTTT.

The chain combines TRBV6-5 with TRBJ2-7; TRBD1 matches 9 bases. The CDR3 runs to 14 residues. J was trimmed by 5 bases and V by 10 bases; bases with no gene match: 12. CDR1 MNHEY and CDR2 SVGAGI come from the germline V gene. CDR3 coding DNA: TGTGCCACCACAACCCGGGACAGGGTTAACGAGCAGTACTTC. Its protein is CATTTRDRVNEQYF.

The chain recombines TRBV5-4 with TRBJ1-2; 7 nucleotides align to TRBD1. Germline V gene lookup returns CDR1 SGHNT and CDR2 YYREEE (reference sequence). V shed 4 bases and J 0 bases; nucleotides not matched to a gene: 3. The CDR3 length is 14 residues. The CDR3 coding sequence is TGTGCCAGCAGCCCACAGGGGCCTAACTATGGCTACACCTTC. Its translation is CASSPQGPNYGYTF.

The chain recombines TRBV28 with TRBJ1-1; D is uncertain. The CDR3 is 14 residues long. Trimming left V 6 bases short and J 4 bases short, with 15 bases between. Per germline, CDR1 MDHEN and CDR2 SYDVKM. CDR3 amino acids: CASSPRVGFTEAFF. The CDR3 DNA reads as TGTGCCAGCAGCCCGAGGGTGGGGTTCACTGAAGCTTTCTTT.

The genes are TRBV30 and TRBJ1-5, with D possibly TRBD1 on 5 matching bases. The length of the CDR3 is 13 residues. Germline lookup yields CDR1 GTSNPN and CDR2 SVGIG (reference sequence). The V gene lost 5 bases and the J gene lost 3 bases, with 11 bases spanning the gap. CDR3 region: CAWEGNTNQPQHF. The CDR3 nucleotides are TGTGCCTGGGAGGGGAACACCAATCAGCCCCAGCATTTT.

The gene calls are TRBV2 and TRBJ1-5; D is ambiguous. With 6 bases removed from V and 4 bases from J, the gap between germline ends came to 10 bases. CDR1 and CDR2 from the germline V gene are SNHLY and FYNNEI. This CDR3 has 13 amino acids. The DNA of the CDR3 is TGTGCCAGCAGCGGCGGTGGAAATCAGCCCCAGCATTTT. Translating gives CASSGGGNQPQHF.